These 23 T cell receptor beta chains share one sample of origin, sequenced in a study of T cell responses to AZD1222 COVID-19 vaccine. Libraries were prepared by immunoSEQ multiplex PCR; TCRdb keeps only in-frame clonotypes and omits some of them. The data show some 94,000 clones, with approximately 89% seen just once and 5.3% held by the top ten. This material consisted of peripheral blood, taken 28 days after the second AZD1222 dose. The receptors were gathered from an adult who received the AZD1222 COVID-19 vaccine.

The chain uses TRBV11-3 and TRBJ2-6, with TRBD2 matching 8 bases. The CDR3 has 16 amino acids. Germline CDR1 and CDR2: SGHNT and YENEEA. Trimming cost V 4 bases and J 4 bases; bases outside gene matches: 6. The CDR3 DNA reads as TGTGCCAGCAGCTCCCCGACTAGCGCCGGGGCCAACGTCCTGACTTTC. Residues: CASSSPTSAGANVLTF.

Only a few counts were recorded for this clone. J is TRBJ2-5 and V is TRBV7-2; 8 nucleotides line up with TRBD2. CDR1 is SGHTA and CDR2 is FQGNSA in the germline V gene. The CDR3 length is 14 residues. The V and J ends lost 3 bases and 5 bases, in that order; junction bases with no gene match: 5. The CDR3 region has the DNA TGTGCCAGCAGCTTGAGCGGGGGACTTGAGACCCAGTACTTC. Protein product: CASSLSGGLETQYF.

The gene calls are TRBV15 and TRBJ1-4, with TRBD1 identical over 9 bases. The junction had 7 bases not matched to a gene; V was cut back by 7 bases and J by 4 bases. Germline CDR1 and CDR2: LNHNV and YYDKDF (reference sequence). The CDR3 contains 15 residues. The CDR3: CATTKGQGINEKLFF. Here the CDR3 DNA reads TGTGCCACCACCAAGGGACAGGGAATTAATGAAAAACTGTTTTTT.

The CDR3 loop reads CASSNRDRGDTEAFF. The CDR3 bases are TGTGCCAGCAGCAATAGGGACAGGGGGGACACTGAAGCTTTCTTT. The chain recombines TRBV4-2 with TRBJ1-1; 11 bases align to TRBD1. CDR3 size: 15 residues. From germline, CDR1 is LGHNA and CDR2 YNFKEQ. Germline trimming cut 5 bases from V and 3 bases from J; bases unmatched to any gene: 5.

The chain is built from TRBV14 and TRBJ1-6; the D is unclear. Trimming cost V 4 bases and J 5 bases, with 9 bases left between them. The CDR3 covers 14 residues. From germline, CDR1 is SGHDN and CDR2 FVKESK. The CDR3 region has the DNA TGTGCCAGCAGCCGAGAAACAGATAATTCACCCCTCCACTTT. Encoded protein: CASSRETDNSPLHF.

The chain carries TRBV12-3 or TRBV12-4 and TRBJ1-1; unclear D gene. V lost 5 bases and J lost 0, with 7 bases in between. The CDR3 is made up of 13 amino acids. The CDR3 DNA is TGTGCCAGCAGTCCGGCGATGAACACTGAAGCTTTCTTT. It codes for CASSPAMNTEAFF.

This chain links TRBV28 with TRBJ2-1; D ambiguous. V dropped 7 bases and J dropped 6 bases, with 10 bases sitting between them. Germline V gene data show CDR1 as MDHEN and CDR2 as SYDVKM. This CDR3 contains 12 residues. The CDR3 nucleotides read TGTGCCAGCATTTCGATTGGCAATGAGCAGTTCTTC. Translating it yields CASISIGNEQFF.

This clone occurred a few times. The chain recombines TRBV5-1 with TRBJ1-4; D ambiguous. The CDR3 length is 15 residues. Germline lookup yields CDR1 SGHRS and CDR2 YFSETQ. The ends were cut back, 0 bases at V and 0 bases at J, with 6 bases in the middle. Here the CDR3 DNA reads TGCGCCAGCAGCTTGGCTAGCACAACTAATGAAAAACTGTTTTTT. Translating gives CASSLASTTNEKLFF.

The chain joins TRBV15 to TRBJ2-5; either TRBD1 or TRBD2 may fit D (5 bases each). This CDR3 region has 14 residues. Deletions cut 0 bases from V and 5 bases from J, with 10 bases between. Germline assignment: CDR1 LNHNV and CDR2 YYDKDF (reference sequence). The CDR3 here is CATSRDGGRETQYF. Written as DNA, the CDR3 is TGTGCCACCAGCAGAGATGGGGGTCGGGAGACCCAGTACTTC. The full variable domain, rest sourced from reference TRBV15 and TRBJ2-5, is DAMVIQNPRYQVTQFGKPVTLSCSQTLNHNVMYWYQQKSSQAPKLLFHYYDKDFNNEADTPDNFQSRRPNTSFCFLDIRSPGLGDTAMYLCATSRDGGRETQYFGPGTRLLVL.

The V and J genes are TRBV3-1 (or the pseudogene TRBV3-2) and TRBJ2-1; TRBD1 matches 9 bases. Germline lookup yields CDR1 LGHDT and CDR2 YNNKEL (reference sequence). J lost 4 bases, V lost 4 bases, and 8 bases had no gene match. The CDR3 has 16 amino acids. The CDR3, as DNA: TGTGCCAGCAGCCCGGTCGGGACAGGGCTTTACAATGAGCAGTTCTTC. As protein: CASSPVGTGLYNEQFF.

The chain is built from TRBV5-1 and TRBJ2-1; 7 nucleotides match TRBD1. Germline trimming cut 4 bases from V and 3 bases from J; bases unmatched to any gene: 7. Germline V CDR1 and CDR2: SGHRS, YFSETQ. The CDR3 loop spans 15 amino acids. The DNA of the CDR3 is TGCGCCAGCAGCCAACAGACAGGGCTCTACAATGAGCAGTTCTTC. It translates to CASSQQTGLYNEQFF.

V and J are TRBV28 and TRBJ1-2, with TRBD1 identical over 10 bases. The V gene end was trimmed by 7 bases and the J gene end by 7 bases; junction bases not matched to a gene: 21. The CDR3 runs to 18 residues. Germline assignment: CDR1 MDHEN and CDR2 SYDVKM. CDR3 nucleotide sequence: TGTGCCAGCAATATCCCCGGTTGGGCGGGACAGGGGTTGATTGGCTACACCTTC. It codes for CASNIPGWAGQGLIGYTF.

The chain links TRBV6-1 to TRBJ1-1; D perhaps matches TRBD1 (6 bases). CDR3 length equals 15 residues. Trimming removed 2 bases from V and 2 bases from J, with 12 bases in between. Germline loops: CDR1 MNHNS, CDR2 SASEGT. CDR3 in DNA: TGTGCCAGCAGTGAATATTACAGGGTAAACACTGAAGCTTTCTTT. Protein: CASSEYYRVNTEAFF.

This clone has just one count. The chain carries TRBV2 and TRBJ2-2; maybe TRBD1 (6 bases). Germline CDR1 is SNHLY and CDR2 is FYNNEI. The germline V and J ends were trimmed by 11 bases and 10 bases, with 29 bases remaining between them. This CDR3 has 16 amino acids. The CDR3 sequence: CAGSRTGTRAWAELFF. In DNA, the CDR3 is TGTGCCGGAAGCAGAACCGGGACACGGGCGTGGGCGGAGCTGTTTTTT.

The V call is TRBV19, the J call TRBJ2-7, with D uncertain. This CDR3 contains 14 residues. The V gene's germline CDR1 is LNHDA and CDR2 SQIVND (reference sequence). Trimming pared 0 bases from V and 9 bases from J, leaving 15 bases between. The CDR3 loop reads CASSIDQALGTQYF. The CDR3 DNA reads TGTGCCAGTAGTATAGATCAAGCCCTGGGTACGCAGTACTTC.

CDR3: CATSDRGGRGRETQYF. The CDR3 nucleotides are TGTGCCACCAGTGATAGGGGGGGACGGGGTAGGGAGACCCAGTACTTC. This chain joins TRBV24-1 and TRBJ2-5; maybe TRBD2 (7 bases). The V gene's germline CDR1 is KGHDR and CDR2 SFDVKD. V was clipped by 3 bases and J by 5 bases, with 18 bases between them. The CDR3 length is 16 residues.

This chain joins TRBV6-6 and TRBJ2-2; no clear D gene. This CDR3 contains 14 residues. The germline V and J ends were trimmed by 2 bases and 5 bases, with 9 bases remaining between them. CDR1 and CDR2 from the germline V gene are MNHNY and SVGAGI (reference sequence). The DNA for the CDR3 is TGTGCCAGCAGTTACATCCCGAGGACCGGGGAGCTGTTTTTT. Translated: CASSYIPRTGELFF.

The chain has TRBV3-1 (or the pseudogene TRBV3-2) and TRBJ1-5; D is uncertain. Germline values: CDR1 LGHDT, CDR2 YNNKEL (reference sequence). This CDR3 has 15 residues. V was clipped by 4 bases and J by 0 bases, with 10 bases between them. The CDR3 coding sequence is TGTGCCAGCAGCCTGGGCAGATATAGCAATCAGCCCCAGCATTTT. Translated: CASSLGRYSNQPQHF.

This clone was seen more than once but under ten times. The chain recombines TRBV28 with TRBJ2-1; D is uncertain. The germline V gene has CDR1 MDHEN and CDR2 SYDVKM. The V gene lost 6 bases and the J gene lost 0 bases, with 15 bases spanning the gap. This CDR3 contains 16 residues. The CDR3 DNA follows: TGTGCCAGCAGAACACTCGAGGCCGTCTCCTACAATGAGCAGTTCTTC. Protein: CASRTLEAVSYNEQFF.

This sequence joins TRBV7-2 and TRBJ1-5; D is undetermined. This CDR3 spans 14 amino acids. V was shortened by 2 bases and J by 6 bases, with 11 bases between the two germline ends. The V gene's germline CDR1 is SGHTA and CDR2 FQGNSA. Here the CDR3 DNA reads TGTGCCAGCAGCTTAACAGTGGGAGGTCAGCCCCAGCATTTT. Translation: CASSLTVGGQPQHF.

This chain uses TRBV9 with TRBJ2-3; 7 nucleotides match TRBD1. Trimming at V came to 4 bases and at J to 0 bases, leaving 8 bases not matched to a gene. The germline V gene has CDR1 SGDLS and CDR2 YYNGEE. The CDR3 covers 16 residues. CDR3 DNA: TGTGCCAGCAGCCCCGGGACAGTTACTAGCACAGATACGCAGTATTTT. This gives the protein CASSPGTVTSTDTQYF.

The chain uses TRBV24-1 and TRBJ1-1, with no clear D. This CDR3 spans 14 amino acids. Germline CDR1 reads KGHDR; CDR2 reads SFDVKD. The germline V and J ends were trimmed by 1 base and 4 bases, with 9 bases remaining between them. The CDR3 DNA is TGTGCCACCAGTGATTTTGGAGGACCCACTGAAGCTTTCTTT. Its translation is CATSDFGGPTEAFF.

This chain uses TRBV14 with TRBJ1-1, with D maybe TRBD1 (6 bases). Germline loops: CDR1 SGHDN, CDR2 FVKESK. There are 13 residues in the CDR3. The V gene lost 2 bases and the J gene lost 5 bases, with 9 bases spanning the gap. CDR3 region: CASSQIRGTEAFF. CDR3 bases: TGTGCCAGCAGCCAAATCAGGGGAACTGAAGCTTTCTTT.